Shown below are 28 T cell receptor beta chains from a single sample sequenced in a study of cytomegalovirus exposure and HLA in healthy donors. Generated by immunoSEQ multiplex PCR, the TCRdb table keeps only in-frame clones and is missing some. The sample yields over 150,000 clones, 89% seen once. The sequenced material came from PBMCs. The receptor source for this set is a woman between 18 and 29 years old in good health and CMV-seropositive.

V gene TRBV27 combines with J gene TRBJ1-1; D gene uncertain. Germline lookup yields CDR1 MNHEY and CDR2 SMNVEV (reference sequence). The CDR3 has 11 residues. V lost 4 bases and J lost 3, with 3 bases in between. The CDR3 sequence is CASSSYTEAFF. CDR3 sequence (DNA): TGTGCCAGCAGTTCGTACACTGAAGCTTTCTTT.

The V gene is TRBV28, the J gene TRBJ1-5; no firm D call. Germline V gene data show CDR1 as MDHEN and CDR2 as SYDVKM. The V end was cut by 10 bases, the J end by 5 bases, with 9 bases between. The CDR3 totals 11 residues. CDR3 residues: CATNGDQPQHF. The CDR3 region has the DNA TGTGCCACTAACGGGGATCAGCCCCAGCATTTT.

The chain uses TRBV6-7 and TRBJ2-1; no clear D. TRBV6-7 is labeled an ORF, and its function is uncertain. The length of the CDR3 is 13 residues. V was cut by 0 bases and J by 7 bases, with 7 bases left in between. The CDR3 DNA reads TGTGCCAGCAGTTACTCTCGGTTGAATGAGCAGTTCTTC. Translated, it gives CASSYSRLNEQFF.

The chain recombines TRBV5-1 with TRBJ1-2; D is uncertain. Germline CDR1 SGHRS, CDR2 YFSETQ. There are 13 residues in the CDR3. Deletions cut 0 bases from V and 6 bases from J, with 9 bases between. The CDR3 reads CASSLVEGNGYTF. DNA of the CDR3: TGCGCCAGCAGCTTGGTAGAGGGAAATGGCTACACCTTC. Drawing the rest from reference TRBV5-1 and TRBJ1-2, the complete variable domain is KAGVTQTPRYLIKTRGQQVTLSCSPISGHRSVSWYQQTPGQGLQFLFEYFSETQRNKGNFPGRFSGRQFSNSRSEMNVSTLELGDSALYLCASSLVEGNGYTFGSGTRLTVV.

In nucleotides, the CDR3 is TGCAGCGTTGAAGGGCTCGGGGAGACCCAGTACTTC. Amino acid sequence: CSVEGLGETQYF. The chain carries TRBV29-1 and TRBJ2-5; D is unclear. Trimming removed 1 base at V and 5 bases at J, with 8 bases between. The CDR3 totals 12 residues. CDR1 and CDR2 from the germline V gene are SQVTM and ANQGSEA.

J is TRBJ2-3 and V is TRBV29-1, with D possibly matching TRBD2 (6 bases). Germline V lookup: CDR1 SQVTM, CDR2 ANQGSEA. V shed 4 bases and J shed 2 bases, with 16 bases lying between them. The CDR3 length is 15 residues. The CDR3 here is CSVVGVAGLTDTQYF. CDR3 in DNA: TGCAGCGTTGTAGGTGTGGCGGGACTCACAGATACGCAGTATTTT.

This clone was counted many times. This chain links TRBV6-4 with TRBJ2-1, with 9 bases aligning to TRBD2. V dropped 3 bases and J dropped 0; count of bases not matched to a gene: 0. The CDR3 contains 15 residues. The germline gives CDR1 MRHNA, CDR2 SNTAGT. The CDR3, as DNA: TGTGCCAGCAGTGAAGCGGGAGGCTCCTACAATGAGCAGTTCTTC. This codes for CASSEAGGSYNEQFF.

CDR3: CASSSGTSGSVYEQYF. The DNA for the CDR3 is TGTGCCAGTAGTAGCGGGACTAGCGGGAGCGTCTACGAGCAGTACTTC. The chain carries TRBV19 and TRBJ2-7; 14 nucleotides align to TRBD2. Germline-derived CDR1 and CDR2 are LNHDA and SQIVND (reference sequence). This CDR3 region has 16 residues. Trimming cost V 4 bases and J 3 bases; bases outside gene matches: 5.

The chain has TRBV5-4 and TRBJ2-1; the match to TRBD1 covers 8 bases. CDR3 length: 17 amino acids. The trim removed 0 bases at V and 6 bases at J, leaving 11 bases unmatched. The germline gives CDR1 SGHNT, CDR2 YYREEE (reference sequence). The CDR3 DNA reads as TGTGCCAGCAGCTTGGCCGAACTTAGGACAGGGTCCAATGAGCAGTTCTTC. Protein sequence: CASSLAELRTGSNEQFF.

The chain couples TRBV28 to TRBJ2-7; D might be TRBD2 (6 bases). Germline V CDR1 and CDR2: MDHEN, SYDVKM. This CDR3 contains 14 residues. V gave up 6 bases and J gave up 3 bases, with 15 bases separating them. The CDR3 DNA follows: TGTGCCAGCAGAAGTAGCGGTTACTTCTACGAGCAGTACTTC. Encoded protein: CASRSSGYFYEQYF.

This chain links TRBV19 with TRBJ2-7; perhaps TRBD2 as D (5 bases). Germline V gene sequence: CDR1 LNHDA, CDR2 SQIVND (reference sequence). The CDR3 is 15 residues long. The germline V and J ends were trimmed by 7 bases and 0 bases, with 16 bases remaining between them. The DNA of the CDR3 is TGTGCCAGTACCCCCTCAGCGGTGAGCTCCTACGAGCAGTACTTC. Translating it yields CASTPSAVSSYEQYF.

There are a few counts of this clone. This rearrangement joins TRBV10-1 to TRBJ2-2; 9 nucleotides agree with TRBD1. The V gene's germline CDR1 is WNHNN and CDR2 SYGVQD (reference sequence). The V segment lost 6 bases and the J segment 7 bases; nucleotides outside the gene matches: 3. The CDR3 length is 13 residues. CDR3 nucleotide sequence: TGCGCCAGCAGACAGGGGGCTAACGGGGAGCTGTTTTTT. Encoded protein: CASRQGANGELFF.

J is TRBJ2-2 and V is TRBV5-4, with 8 bases aligning to TRBD1. The germline CDR1 and CDR2 sequences are SGHNT and YYREEE (reference sequence). Unmatched junction bases numbered 5, after V lost 1 base and J lost 6 bases. This CDR3 has 15 residues. The CDR3 reads CASSLWGRGPGELFF. Here the CDR3 DNA reads TGTGCCAGCAGCTTGTGGGGCAGGGGGCCCGGGGAGCTGTTTTTT. Based on the CDR3 plus reference TRBV5-4 and TRBJ2-2, the full variable domain is ETGVTQSPTHLIKTRGQQVTLRCSSQSGHNTVSWYQQALGQGPQFIFQYYREEENGRGNFPPRFSGLQFPNYSSELNVNALELDDSALYLCASSLWGRGPGELFFGEGSRLTVL.

The chain is built from TRBV2 and TRBJ2-3; no clear D. Per germline, CDR1 SNHLY and CDR2 FYNNEI. Trimming shortened V by 6 bases and J by 2 bases, and 9 bases separated the two germline ends. The CDR3 length is 13 residues. The CDR3 here is CASREWVTDTQYF. In DNA, the CDR3 is TGTGCCAGCAGGGAGTGGGTCACAGATACGCAGTATTTT.

This clone was seen a handful of times. The genes are TRBV11-3 and TRBJ2-7; the D gene is possibly TRBD1 (5 bases). Germline V gene sequence: CDR1 SGHNT, CDR2 YENEEA. The CDR3 contains 12 residues. Between the trimmed V and J ends, which lost 3 bases and 4 bases, there was a span of 7 bases. The CDR3 region has the DNA TGTGCCAGCAGCTTTCAGGGTTACGAGCAGTACTTC. Encoded protein: CASSFQGYEQYF.

In this sample, this clone turned up a few times. The rearrangement joins TRBV28 to TRBJ1-5; D gene ambiguous. V lost 6 bases, J lost 2 bases, and 14 bases lay in between. Germline lookup yields CDR1 MDHEN and CDR2 SYDVKM. CDR3 length: 15 amino acids. CDR3 coding DNA: TGTGCCAGCAGGTCCGGTGCGCGGGGCAATCAGCCCCAGCATTTT. The encoded protein is CASRSGARGNQPQHF.

This clone has just one count. The J gene is TRBJ2-3, the V gene TRBV6-5; 7 nucleotides agree with TRBD2. The germline V gene has CDR1 MNHEY and CDR2 SVGAGI. V lost 4 bases, J lost 8 bases, and 3 bases stayed unmatched. The CDR3 is made up of 12 amino acids. The CDR3 sequence: CASSSPGGTQYF. CDR3 in DNA: TGTGCCAGCAGTTCCCCGGGGGGTACGCAGTATTTT.

The rearrangement links TRBV9 to TRBJ1-2; 10 nucleotides match TRBD1. CDR1 and CDR2 (germline): SGDLS, YYNGEE. V lost 3 bases to trimming and J lost 3 bases; unmatched junction nucleotides: 5. The CDR3 loop spans 15 amino acids. In DNA, the CDR3 is TGTGCCAGCAGCGCGGGGACAGGGGTCGACTATGGCTACACCTTC. It yields the protein CASSAGTGVDYGYTF. Based on the CDR3 plus reference TRBV9 and TRBJ1-2, the full variable domain is DSGVTQTPKHLITATGQRVTLRCSPRSGDLSVYWYQQSLDQGLQFLIQYYNGEERAKGNILERFSAQQFPDLHSELNLSSLELGDSALYFCASSAGTGVDYGYTFGSGTRLTVV.

The chain joins TRBV15 to TRBJ1-2, with D possibly matching TRBD1 (5 bases). The CDR3 runs 14 residues. V was clipped by 4 bases and J by 8 bases, with 17 bases between them. Germline V gene lookup returns CDR1 LNHNV and CDR2 YYDKDF (reference sequence). The CDR3 is CATSTPGGGNGYTF. In DNA form, the CDR3 reads TGTGCCACCAGCACCCCGGGGGGAGGGAACGGCTACACCTTC.

This clone has a single count. The chain recombines TRBV7-6 with TRBJ2-7, with a possible D match to TRBD1 (6 bases). The ends were cut back, 1 base at V and 1 base at J, with 14 bases in the middle. CDR1 is SGHVS, CDR2 FNYEAQ, per germline. The length of the CDR3 is 16 residues. The CDR3 DNA follows: TGTGCCAGCAGCTTAGGTTTCAGGGGTGATTCCTACGAGCAGTACTTC. Its translation: CASSLGFRGDSYEQYF. Together with reference TRBV7-6 and TRBJ2-7, the CDR3 gives the full variable domain: GAGVSQSPRYKVTKRGQDVALRCDPISGHVSLYWYRQALGQGPEFLTYFNYEAQQDKSGLPNDRFSAERPEGSISTLTIQRTEQRDSAMYRCASSLGFRGDSYEQYFGPGTRLTVT.

The J gene is TRBJ2-7, the V gene TRBV10-2, with TRBD2 as a possible D gene (5 bases). Trimming pared 2 bases from V and 6 bases from J, leaving 8 bases between. This CDR3 comprises 12 residues. Germline CDR1 WSHSY, CDR2 SAAADI. CDR3 DNA sequence: TGCGCCAGCAGTGAGATACTAGGCGAGCAGTACTTC. This encodes CASSEILGEQYF.

The chain couples TRBV7-3 to TRBJ2-3; D not resolved. The CDR3 has 14 residues. V gave up 3 bases and J gave up 0 bases, with 7 bases separating them. Germline V lookup: CDR1 SGHTA, CDR2 FQGTGA. The CDR3 spells CASSFSGSTDTQYF. The CDR3, as DNA: TGTGCCAGCAGCTTTTCCGGGAGCACAGATACGCAGTATTTT.

This clone showed up just once. The chain joins TRBV2 to TRBJ2-7, with TRBD2 as a possible D gene (6 bases). Trimming took 1 base from V and 6 from J, leaving 25 bases between them. Germline values: CDR1 SNHLY, CDR2 FYNNEI. CDR3 length: 18 residues. The CDR3 loop is CASSEDVSGGGYYGEQYF. The CDR3 nucleotides read TGTGCCAGCAGTGAAGACGTTAGCGGAGGCGGGTACTATGGCGAGCAGTACTTC.

The chain combines TRBV7-9 with TRBJ1-5; D remains unclear. CDR1 SEHNR and CDR2 FQNEAQ come from the germline V gene (reference sequence). The ends were cut back, 3 bases at V and 4 bases at J, with 7 bases in the middle. This CDR3 contains 13 residues. The chain's CDR3 is CASSFSKNQPQHF. As DNA, the CDR3 is TGTGCCAGCAGCTTCAGTAAAAATCAGCCCCAGCATTTT.

The chain employs TRBV18 and TRBJ2-5; no clear D. From germline, CDR1 is KGHSH and CDR2 LQKENI. This CDR3 has 12 residues. Between the trimmed V and J ends, which lost 1 base and 4 bases, there was a span of 4 bases. The CDR3 here is CASSPQAETQYF. CDR3 coding DNA: TGTGCCAGCTCACCACAAGCAGAGACCCAGTACTTC. The full variable domain, with the rest looked up from reference TRBV18 and TRBJ2-5, is NAGVMQNPRHLVRRRGQEARLRCSPMKGHSHVYWYRQLPEEGLKFMVYLQKENIIDESGMPKERFSAEFPKEGPSILRIQQVVRGDSAAYFCASSPQAETQYFGPGTRLLVL.

The CDR3 reads CASSPEGLAGADTQYF. The CDR3 nucleotides read TGTGCCAGCAGTCCCGAAGGGCTAGCGGGAGCAGATACGCAGTATTTT. The rearrangement uses TRBV27 and TRBJ2-3, with 10 bases lining up with TRBD2. The CDR3 totals 16 residues. The V gene end was trimmed by 5 bases and the J gene end by 4 bases; junction bases not matched to a gene: 9. Germline values: CDR1 MNHEY, CDR2 SMNVEV (reference sequence).

The chain combines TRBV5-1 with TRBJ1-4; no definite D call. The CDR3 has 15 amino acids. Germline V gene data show CDR1 as SGHRS and CDR2 as YFSETQ. Trimming left V 1 base short and J 5 bases short, with 12 bases between. DNA for the CDR3: TGCGCCAGCAGCTTGTCCGGGAACCCGAATGAAAAACTGTTTTTT. It yields the protein CASSLSGNPNEKLFF.

The genes are TRBV4-2 and TRBJ1-4, with D tentatively TRBD1 (5 bases). Germline loops: CDR1 LGHNA, CDR2 YNFKEQ. The CDR3 sequence is 16 residues long. Deletions cut 0 bases from V and 7 bases from J, with 15 bases between. In DNA, the CDR3 is TGTGCCAGCAGCCAAGATAGCCCTTTTCAGGGTGAAAAACTGTTTTTT. Protein: CASSQDSPFQGEKLFF.